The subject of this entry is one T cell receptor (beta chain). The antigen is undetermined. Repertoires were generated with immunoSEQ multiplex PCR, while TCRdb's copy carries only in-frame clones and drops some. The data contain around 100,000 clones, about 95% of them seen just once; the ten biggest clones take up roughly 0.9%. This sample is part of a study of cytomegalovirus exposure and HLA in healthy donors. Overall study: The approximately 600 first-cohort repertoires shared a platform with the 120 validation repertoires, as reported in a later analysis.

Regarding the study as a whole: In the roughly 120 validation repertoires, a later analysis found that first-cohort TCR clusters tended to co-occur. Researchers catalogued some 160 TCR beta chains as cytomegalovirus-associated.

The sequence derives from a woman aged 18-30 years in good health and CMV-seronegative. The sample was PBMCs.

DNA of the CDR3: TGTGCCAGCTCACCTTCCCAATCCTACGAGCAGTACTTC. It is translated as CASSPSQSYEQYF. The rearrangement joins TRBV18 to TRBJ2-7; D is ambiguous. This CDR3 spans 13 amino acids. Trimming stripped 3 bases from V and 1 base from J, with 7 bases between. CDR1 KGHSH and CDR2 LQKENI come from the germline V gene.